The 19 T cell receptor beta chains in this list originate from one sample, sequenced in a study of cytomegalovirus exposure and HLA in healthy donors. Primers: 60 Vbeta forward and 13 Jbeta reverse. Some clones are missing from TCRdb's copy, which holds only in-frame ones; the method was immunoSEQ multiplex PCR. The repertoire holds some 98,000 clones, with about 81% as singletons. What was sequenced was PBMCs. The receptors stem from a man aged 40-49 years in good health and CMV-seronegative.

The chain recombines TRBV10-3 with TRBJ1-1; no clear D gene. This CDR3 spans 13 amino acids. Trimming removed 8 bases from V and 4 bases from J, with 14 bases in between. Germline CDR1 is ENHRY and CDR2 is SYGVKD. As DNA, the CDR3 is TGTGCCATCTCGGCCATCCCGGGCACTGAAGCTTTCTTT. Protein product: CAISAIPGTEAFF.

V gene TRBV29-1 combines with J gene TRBJ1-4; 8 bases are shared with TRBD1. The V gene end was trimmed by 6 bases and the J gene end by 5 bases; junction bases not matched to a gene: 5. The CDR3 has 13 residues. Germline V CDR1 and CDR2: SQVTM, ANQGSEA. The chain's CDR3 is CSVSGTGNEKLFF. The CDR3 region has the DNA TGCAGCGTCTCCGGGACAGGAAATGAAAAACTGTTTTTT.

This rearrangement joins TRBV9 to TRBJ2-1; a weak D match, TRBD2 (7 bases). The CDR3 has 15 amino acids. CDR1 SGDLS and CDR2 YYNGEE come from the germline V gene. The V gene lost 0 bases and the J gene lost 5 bases, with 12 bases spanning the gap. The CDR3 DNA reads TGTGCCAGCAGCGTAGGGGGAGGGGGGCACAATGAGCAGTTCTTC. Translated: CASSVGGGGHNEQFF.

This clone was observed once. The J gene is TRBJ1-1, the V gene TRBV5-4, with a tentative D call TRBD1 (5 bases). V lost 4 bases, J lost 0 bases, and 16 bases lay in between. CDR3 length: 16 amino acids. Germline V gene sequence: CDR1 SGHNT, CDR2 YYREEE (reference sequence). This CDR3 reads CASSKPTGLLNTEAFF. The CDR3 nucleotides read TGTGCCAGCAGCAAACCGACGGGACTCCTGAACACTGAAGCTTTCTTT.

This clone was seen just once. The chain combines TRBV9 with TRBJ1-2; D is unclear. From germline, CDR1 is SGDLS and CDR2 YYNGEE. This CDR3 is built from 11 residues. Trimming removed 3 bases at V and 9 bases at J, with 9 bases between. The CDR3 DNA reads TGTGCCAGCAGCGCCTCGGGGAGCTACACCTTC. Encoded protein: CASSASGSYTF.

The chain combines TRBV6-1 with TRBJ2-4; TRBD2 might be the D (6 bases). The germline gives CDR1 MNHNS, CDR2 SASEGT. CDR3 length equals 13 residues. V lost 6 bases to trimming and J lost 9 bases, with 15 bases between them. The CDR3 reads CASRLNERVIQYF. For the CDR3, the DNA is TGTGCCAGCAGGCTAAATGAGCGGGTCATTCAGTACTTC.

The CDR3 protein is CASSPTGGNQPQHF. CDR3 sequence (DNA): TGTGCCAGCAGCCCCACAGGTGGCAATCAGCCCCAGCATTTT. The gene calls are TRBV2 and TRBJ1-5; the D gene is possibly TRBD1 (5 bases). Trimming cost V 6 bases and J 2 bases, with 11 bases left between them. The CDR3 runs to 14 residues. CDR1 and CDR2 from the germline V gene are SNHLY and FYNNEI.

V gene TRBV15 combines with J gene TRBJ1-1; D is undetermined. The CDR3 spans 16 residues. Germline V gene lookup returns CDR1 LNHNV and CDR2 YYDKDF (reference sequence). Deletions cut 0 bases from V and 4 bases from J, with 15 bases between. The CDR3 loop is CATSRDFIIGGTEAFF. CDR3 coding DNA: TGTGCCACCAGCAGAGATTTTATAATCGGCGGCACTGAAGCTTTCTTT.

This rearrangement joins TRBV5-6 to TRBJ1-5; D not certain. The CDR3 is 12 residues long. CDR1 and CDR2 from the germline V gene are SGHDT and YYEEEE. V shed 0 bases and J shed 7 bases, with 5 bases lying between them. Here the CDR3 reads CASSLGEQPQHF. The DNA for the CDR3 is TGTGCCAGCAGCTTGGGTGAGCAGCCCCAGCATTTT.

The chain recombines TRBV5-5 with TRBJ2-5, with 7 bases fitting TRBD1. Germline loops: CDR1 SGHKS, CDR2 YYEKEE (reference sequence). The CDR3 is made up of 15 amino acids. J gave up 5 bases and V 4 bases, and 11 bases lay outside the gene matches. The CDR3 DNA reads as TGTGCCAGCAGCCCTCGACAGGGAAGGTTTGAGACCCAGTACTTC. This translates into CASSPRQGRFETQYF. Combining the CDR3 with reference TRBV5-5 and TRBJ2-5 gives the whole variable domain DAGVTQSPTHLIKTRGQQVTLRCSPISGHKSVSWYQQVLGQGPQFIFQYYEKEERGRGNFPDRFSARQFPNYSSELNVNALLLGDSALYLCASSPRQGRFETQYFGPGTRLLVL.

The V call is TRBV5-6, the J call TRBJ2-7, with 8 bases matching TRBD1. The CDR3 is made up of 16 amino acids. Germline V gives CDR1 SGHDT, CDR2 YYEEEE. J lost 1 base, V lost 4 bases, and 10 bases had no gene match. The CDR3 here is CASSALGQGQSYEQYF. In nucleotides, the CDR3 is TGTGCCAGCAGCGCCCTCGGACAGGGCCAGTCCTACGAGCAGTACTTC.

The chain has TRBV5-1 and TRBJ1-3, with D perhaps matching TRBD1 (5 bases). Germline V lookup: CDR1 SGHRS, CDR2 YFSETQ. The CDR3 totals 13 residues. The V and J ends lost 7 bases and 0 bases respectively, with 8 bases between them. The CDR3 sequence is CASGTGSGNTIYF. The CDR3 DNA sequence: TGCGCCAGCGGCACAGGCTCTGGAAACACCATATATTTT. The entire variable domain, with the rest obtained from reference TRBV5-1 and TRBJ1-3, is as follows: KAGVTQTPRYLIKTRGQQVTLSCSPISGHRSVSWYQQTPGQGLQFLFEYFSETQRNKGNFPGRFSGRQFSNSRSEMNVSTLELGDSALYLCASGTGSGNTIYFGEGSWLTVV.

The chain employs TRBV18 and TRBJ2-6, with D perhaps assigned TRBD1 or TRBD2 (5 bases each). Trimming took off 4 bases at V and 4 bases at J, with 14 bases between the two ends. The CDR3 consists of 16 residues. Per the germline V gene, CDR1 is KGHSH and CDR2 is LQKENI. CDR3 in amino acids: CASSQPGQAGANVLTF. CDR3 coding DNA: TGTGCCAGCTCACAACCGGGGCAGGCGGGGGCCAACGTCCTGACTTTC.

The chain carries TRBV9 and TRBJ1-2, with 7 bases identical to TRBD1. Trimming took 4 bases from V and 8 from J; bases not matched to a gene: 14. The CDR3 has 15 amino acids. Germline CDR1 and CDR2: SGDLS and YYNGEE. CDR3 amino acids: CASSPRDSLIGGYTF. The CDR3 DNA sequence: TGTGCCAGCAGCCCCCGGGACAGCCTCATTGGGGGCTACACCTTC.

The chain uses TRBV6-1 and TRBJ2-5, with D maybe TRBD1 (6 bases). This CDR3 spans 12 amino acids. Trimming stripped 5 bases from V and 5 bases from J, with 9 bases between. The germline CDR1 and CDR2 sequences are MNHNS and SASEGT. CDR3 nucleotide sequence: TGTGCCAGCAGTACGCAGGGGGAGACCCAGTACTTC. Amino acids: CASSTQGETQYF.

The chain is built from TRBV27 and TRBJ1-2; no definite D call. The V gene's germline CDR1 is MNHEY and CDR2 SMNVEV (reference sequence). V dropped 2 bases and J dropped 5 bases, with 12 bases sitting between them. This CDR3 spans 14 amino acids. The CDR3 is CASSLLGRGYGYTF. The CDR3 bases are TGTGCCAGCAGTTTACTGGGCCGCGGGTATGGCTACACCTTC.

The rearrangement uses TRBV25-1 and TRBJ1-2; D remains ambiguous. The CDR3 has 12 amino acids. Per the germline V gene, CDR1 is MGHDK and CDR2 is SYGVNS. V lost 7 bases to trimming and J lost 6 bases, with 12 bases between them. The CDR3, as DNA: TGTGCCAGCACCGACGGGGTTAATGGCTACACCTTC. This gives the protein CASTDGVNGYTF.

V usage is TRBV7-9 and J usage is TRBJ1-4; 8 bases match TRBD1. CDR1 is SEHNR and CDR2 is FQNEAQ in the germline V gene (reference sequence). CDR3 size: 15 residues. J gave up 2 bases and V 7 bases, and 6 bases lay outside the gene matches. CDR3 DNA sequence: TGTGCCAGCAACGAAGGACAGGGCACTAATGAAAAACTGTTTTTT. This translates into CASNEGQGTNEKLFF.

This chain joins TRBV2 and TRBJ2-1; the D gene is possibly TRBD1 (5 bases). There are 15 residues in the CDR3. Per the germline V gene, CDR1 is SNHLY and CDR2 is FYNNEI. The V gene lost 3 bases and the J gene lost 4 bases, with 13 bases spanning the gap. CDR3: CASSESWNRYNEQFF. The CDR3 DNA sequence: TGTGCCAGCAGTGAGAGTTGGAACAGGTACAATGAGCAGTTCTTC.